A single sample gave rise to the 5 T cell receptor beta chains below, sequenced in a study of cytomegalovirus exposure and HLA in healthy donors. The PCR employed 60 Vbeta primers together with 13 Jbeta primers. Repertoires were generated with immunoSEQ multiplex PCR, while TCRdb's copy carries only in-frame clones and drops some. The sample records 90,000 to 130,000 clones, around 79% being singletons. The sample consisted of PBMCs. All receptors derive from a woman aged 25-40 years in good health and CMV-seronegative.

The chain combines TRBV27 with TRBJ2-7, with D possibly being TRBD1 (6 bases). The ends were cut back, 3 bases at V and 5 bases at J, with 17 bases in the middle. The CDR3 sequence is 15 residues long. Germline CDR1 MNHEY, CDR2 SMNVEV (reference sequence). Here the CDR3 reads CASSLHQGRVDEQYF. The CDR3 DNA follows: TGTGCCAGCAGTTTGCACCAGGGGCGCGTCGACGAGCAGTACTTC.

The chain is built from TRBV5-1 and TRBJ1-6; TRBD1 matches 10 bases. Per the germline V gene, CDR1 is SGHRS and CDR2 is YFSETQ. The junction had 5 bases not matched to a gene; V was cut back by 2 bases and J by 6 bases. The CDR3 is 16 amino acids. DNA for the CDR3: TGCGCCAGCAGCTTATCGGGACAGGGGCCTAATTCACCCCTCCACTTT. This translates into CASSLSGQGPNSPLHF.

This clone came up a few times. The chain links TRBV4-2 to TRBJ1-2; D might be TRBD1 (5 bases). Per the germline V gene, CDR1 is LGHNA and CDR2 is YNFKEQ. This CDR3 comprises 15 residues. Between the trimmed V and J ends, which lost 1 base and 4 bases, there was a span of 13 bases. This chain's CDR3 is CASSQGAGGSYGYTF. The CDR3 DNA reads TGTGCCAGCAGCCAAGGAGCGGGGGGATCCTATGGCTACACCTTC.

J is TRBJ2-7 and V is TRBV18; D may be TRBD2 (6 bases). Germline values: CDR1 KGHSH, CDR2 LQKENI. V lost 8 bases and J 1 base, leaving 15 bases between the germline ends. The CDR3 spans 14 residues. The CDR3 nucleotides are TGTGCCAGCGGAAAGGCGGGGAATTCCTACGAGCAGTACTTC. Its protein is CASGKAGNSYEQYF.

The V call is TRBV6-9, the J call TRBJ2-7; 7 bases align to TRBD1. The CDR3 has 16 amino acids. Germline trimming cut 6 bases from V and 2 bases from J; bases unmatched to any gene: 13. The germline CDR1 and CDR2 sequences are MNHGY and SVAAGI. CDR3 nucleotide sequence: TGTGCCAGCAGCCCAATCCTCCCGGGACAGACCTACGAGCAGTACTTC. This sequence encodes CASSPILPGQTYEQYF.